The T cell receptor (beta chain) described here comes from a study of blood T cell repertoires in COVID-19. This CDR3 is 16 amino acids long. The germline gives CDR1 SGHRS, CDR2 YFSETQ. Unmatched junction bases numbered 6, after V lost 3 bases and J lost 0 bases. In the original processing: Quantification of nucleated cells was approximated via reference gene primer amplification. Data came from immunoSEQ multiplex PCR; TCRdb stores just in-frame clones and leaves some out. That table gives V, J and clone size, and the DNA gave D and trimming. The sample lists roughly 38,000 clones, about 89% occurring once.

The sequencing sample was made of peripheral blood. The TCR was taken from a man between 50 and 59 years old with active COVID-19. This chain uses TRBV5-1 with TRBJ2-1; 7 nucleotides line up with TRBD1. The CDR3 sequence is CASSYDRVGSYNEQFF. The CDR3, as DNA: TGCGCCAGCAGCTACGACAGGGTGGGCTCCTACAATGAGCAGTTCTTC.